These T cell receptor beta chains were read from a single sample in a study of blood T cell repertoires in COVID-19. Sequencing was performed with immunoSEQ multiplex PCR; in TCRdb, only in-frame clones are kept and a portion is missing. The sample gives approximately 470,000 clones, approximately 90% of which show up once; roughly 0.7% is in the top ten. The specimen was PBMCs or T cells enriched from blood (not recorded which). The receptors shown here come from a woman aged 18-29 years who had recovered from COVID-19. The CDR3 runs from the conserved cysteine through the conserved F or W. Fields, in order: D gene, V gene, J gene, clone size, CDR3 DNA, CDR3 protein. A D gene is named only where the DNA matches it firmly. Size is omitted from some rows. Given values are once, few, many or a class for expanded clones.

D: -
V: TRBV4-1
J: TRBJ2-1
size: -
DNA: TGCGCCAGCAGCGGACAGTTCCGTAACACTAAAGAGACCTACAATGAGCAGTTCTTC
CDR3: CASSGQFRNTKETYNEQFF

D: TRBD1
V: TRBV7-9
J: TRBJ2-2
size: -
DNA: TGTGCCAGCACCTCACCTCGGGCAGGGGGCCCCGGGGAGCTGTTTTTT
CDR3: CASTSPRAGGPGELFF

D: -
V: TRBV7-9
J: TRBJ2-7
size: -
DNA: TGTGCCAGCAGCTTCGACTACTACGAGCAGTACTTC
CDR3: CASSFDYYEQYF

D: TRBD1
V: TRBV18
J: TRBJ2-1
size: few
DNA: TGTGCCAGCTCACCCGTCGGACAGGGGGCCGATGAGCAGTTCTTC
CDR3: CASSPVGQGADEQFF

D: TRBD1
V: TRBV12-5
J: TRBJ1-2
size: few
DNA: TGTGCTAGCTCCGCACCAGGGACAGCTATCGGCTACACCTTC
CDR3: CASSAPGTAIGYTF

D: -
V: TRBV12-5
J: TRBJ1-5
size: -
DNA: TGTGCTAGTGCCCCAACAGGGCTAGAGAGTCAGCCCCAGCATTTT
CDR3: CASAPTGLESQPQHF

D: -
V: TRBV6-5
J: TRBJ2-7
size: -
DNA: TGTGCCAGCAGGCAACAGTTTAGCTCCTACGAGCAGTACTTC
CDR3: CASRQQFSSYEQYF

D: TRBD1
V: TRBV11-2
J: TRBJ1-2
size: -
DNA: TGTGCCAGCAGCCCCGGCAGGGACAGTTCCATCTATGGCTACACCTTC
CDR3: CASSPGRDSSIYGYTF

D: TRBD1
V: TRBV3-1/TRBV3-2
J: TRBJ1-1
size: -
DNA: TGTGCCAGCAGCCCCCCAGGGGGCGGTACTGAAGCTTTCTTT
CDR3: CASSPPGGGTEAFF

D: TRBD2
V: TRBV12-5
J: TRBJ2-1
size: -
DNA: TGTGCTAGTGGTCTTAGCGGGGGGCCATGGTTCTTC
CDR3: CASGLSGGPWFF

D: TRBD1
V: TRBV30
J: TRBJ1-2
size: -
DNA: TGTGCCGCGGACAGGGGGTTTGACTTTTATGGCTACACCTTC
CDR3: CAADRGFDFYGYTF

D: TRBD1
V: TRBV28
J: TRBJ2-7
size: -
DNA: TGTGCCAGCAGCACAAACGACAGGGGGCCGAGAAACGAGCAGTACTTC
CDR3: CASSTNDRGPRNEQYF

D: TRBD1
V: TRBV18
J: TRBJ2-7
size: few
DNA: TGTGCCAGCTCACCGTCCGGGACAGGGGCCGTCGAGCAGTACTTC
CDR3: CASSPSGTGAVEQYF

D: -
V: TRBV5-8
J: TRBJ1-2
size: -
DNA: TGTGCCAGCAGCTTGGAGGGAGAGAGCTATGGCTACACCTTC
CDR3: CASSLEGESYGYTF

D: -
V: TRBV7-2
J: TRBJ1-1
size: once
DNA: TGTGCCAGCAGCTTAGGATCCGGGAGGCGGGCGAACACTGAAGCTTTCTTT
CDR3: CASSLGSGRRANTEAFF

D: TRBD2
V: TRBV12-3/TRBV12-4
J: TRBJ2-5
size: -
DNA: TGTGCCACCAGTGGGACTAGCATGAAGACCCAGTACTTC
CDR3: CATSGTSMKTQYF

D: -
V: TRBV12-5
J: TRBJ1-2
size: -
DNA: TGTGCTAGTGGTTTGGTGGGGGCCAGGGGAGCCTCAAAAGATGGCTACACCTTC
CDR3: CASGLVGARGASKDGYTF